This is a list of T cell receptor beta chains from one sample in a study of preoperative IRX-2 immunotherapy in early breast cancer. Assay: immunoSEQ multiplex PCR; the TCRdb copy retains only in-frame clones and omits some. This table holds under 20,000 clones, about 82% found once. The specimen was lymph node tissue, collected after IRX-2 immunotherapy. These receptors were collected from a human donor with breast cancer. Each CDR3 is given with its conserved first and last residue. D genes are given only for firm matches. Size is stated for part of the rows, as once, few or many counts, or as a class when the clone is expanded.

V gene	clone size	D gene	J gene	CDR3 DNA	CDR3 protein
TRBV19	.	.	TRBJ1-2	TGTGCCAGTAGTAGGGCCAAGGGACAAGTCTCTTATGGCTACACCTTC	CASSRAKGQVSYGYTF
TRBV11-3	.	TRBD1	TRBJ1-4	TGTGCCAGCAGCGTACGGACAGGGGGGTTTGAAAAACTGTTTTTT	CASSVRTGGFEKLFF
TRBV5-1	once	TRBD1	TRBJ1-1	TGCGCCAGCAGCTTTGTGTTTGCCACAGGGGGCGGTGAAGCTTTCTTT	CASSFVFATGGGEAFF
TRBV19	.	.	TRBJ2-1	TGTGCCAGTAGTACCTCCGGGACTGGCTACAATGAGCAGTTCTTC	CASSTSGTGYNEQFF
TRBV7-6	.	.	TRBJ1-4	TGTGCCAGCAGCTTGGTTGGCAGAGCTAATGAAAAACTGTTTTTT	CASSLVGRANEKLFF
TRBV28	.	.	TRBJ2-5	TGTGCCAGCAGTCGGATACAAGAGACCCAGTACTTC	CASSRIQETQYF
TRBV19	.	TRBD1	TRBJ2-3	TGTGCCAGTAGTTTCCGGGACAGGGGTATAGCTGGCACAGATACGCAGTATTTT	CASSFRDRGIAGTDTQYF
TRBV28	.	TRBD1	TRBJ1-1	TGTGCCAGCAGTACACGGACAGGGGGCAAAGCTGAAGCTTTCTTT	CASSTRTGGKAEAFF
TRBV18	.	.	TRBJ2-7	TGTGCCGCAACGGGGGCCTTGATGTACTACGAGCAGTACTTC	CAATGALMYYEQYF
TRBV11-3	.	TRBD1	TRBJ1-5	TGTGCCAGCAGCGGGGGACAGGAGCTTGTTCAGCCCCAGCATTTT	CASSGGQELVQPQHF
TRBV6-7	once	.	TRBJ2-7	TGTGCCAGCAGTGAAATGGGAACGGAATCCTTTTACGAGCAGTACTTC	CASSEMGTESFYEQYF
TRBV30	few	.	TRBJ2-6	TGTGCCTGGAGGAGGGTCTCTGGGGCCAACGTCCTGACTTTC	CAWRRVSGANVLTF
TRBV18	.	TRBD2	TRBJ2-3	TGTGCCAGCTCACTGCGGGGGGTCAGCACAGATACGCAGTATTTT	CASSLRGVSTDTQYF
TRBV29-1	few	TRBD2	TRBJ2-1	TGCAGCGTGGCGGGACTAGCGGGGGCCGACGAGCAGTTCTTC	CSVAGLAGADEQFF
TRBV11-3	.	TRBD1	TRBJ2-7	TGTGCCAGCAGCTTCTGGACAGGAACCTACGAGCAGTACTTC	CASSFWTGTYEQYF
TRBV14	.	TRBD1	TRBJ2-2	TGTGCCAGCAGCCAAGGAGGGACAGGGATAAACACCGGGGAGCTGTTTTTT	CASSQGGTGINTGELFF
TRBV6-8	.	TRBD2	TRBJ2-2	TGTGCCAGCAGTTGGGGACTAGCGGGAGGTAGGATCTCCGGGGAGCTGTTTTTT	CASSWGLAGGRISGELFF
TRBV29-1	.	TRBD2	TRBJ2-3	TGCAGCGTTGACGGGACTAGCGGGAGCAGTTCTGCAGATACGCAGTATTTT	CSVDGTSGSSSADTQYF
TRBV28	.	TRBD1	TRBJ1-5	TGTGCCAGCAGGGCCGGGACAGGGGGCCAGCCCCAGCATTTT	CASRAGTGGQPQHF
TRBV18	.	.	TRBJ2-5	TGTGCCAGCTCACCACTAACGGCCGAGTGGGAGACCCAGTACTTC	CASSPLTAEWETQYF
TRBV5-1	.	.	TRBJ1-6	TGCGCCAGCAGCTTGGGCTCCTATAATTCACCCCTCCACTTT	CASSLGSYNSPLHF
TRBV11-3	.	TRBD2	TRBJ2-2	TGTGCCAGCAGCTTAGTGGCGTGGGGACTAGCTTATTCCGGGGAGCTGTTTTTT	CASSLVAWGLAYSGELFF
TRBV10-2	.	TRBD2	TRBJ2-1	TGCGCCAGCAGTGATAAAGGACTAGGCCCAAATGAGCAGTTCTTC	CASSDKGLGPNEQFF
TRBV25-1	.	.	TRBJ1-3	TGTGCCAGCAGTTATAGCGGAAACACCATATATTTT	CASSYSGNTIYF
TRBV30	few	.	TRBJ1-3	TGTGCCTGGAGTGGGACTGCCCTTGGAAACACCATATATTTT	CAWSGTALGNTIYF
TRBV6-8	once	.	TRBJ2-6	TGTGCCAGCAGTTATTCAGGGTTCTCTGGGGCCAACGTCCTGACTTTC	CASSYSGFSGANVLTF
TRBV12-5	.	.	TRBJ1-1	TGTGCCAGCATCCGGGAATTCTTAGGGGCTGAAGCTTTCTTT	CASIREFLGAEAFF
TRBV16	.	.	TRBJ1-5	TGTGCCAGCAGCCAACAACAGGGCAATCAGCCCCAGCATTTT	CASSQQQGNQPQHF
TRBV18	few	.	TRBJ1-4	TGTGCCAGCTCACCACCAGAACAAGAAAAACTGTTTTTT	CASSPPEQEKLFF
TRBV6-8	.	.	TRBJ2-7	TGTGCCAGCAGCCGGGACGGCAGCTCCTACGAGCAGTACTTC	CASSRDGSSYEQYF
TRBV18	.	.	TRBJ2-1	TGTGCCAGCTCGACCGGACGAGTAGAGCAGTTCTTC	CASSTGRVEQFF
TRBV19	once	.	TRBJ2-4	TGTGCCAGTAGTATAGAGGGCTTAGGGATCTACATTCAGTACTTC	CASSIEGLGIYIQYF
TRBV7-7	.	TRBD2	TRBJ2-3	TGTGCCAGCAGCTTAGGGATGCGGGGGGTTACCACAGATACGCAGTATTTT	CASSLGMRGVTTDTQYF
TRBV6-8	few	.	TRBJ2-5	TGTGCCAGCAGCCTATGGGACGGCAGAGGCGCGGAGACCCAGTACTTC	CASSLWDGRGAETQYF
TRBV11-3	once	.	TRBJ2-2	TGTGCCAGCAGCTACGGAGGGGGCACCGGGGAGCTGTTTTTT	CASSYGGGTGELFF
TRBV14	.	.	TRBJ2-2	TGTGCCAGCAGCCTCCTTATGATAGCAAATACCGGGGAGCTGTTTTTT	CASSLLMIANTGELFF
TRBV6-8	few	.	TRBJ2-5	TGTGCCAGCAGTGAGTGGGGATCAGGGTTTGGAGAGACCCAGTACTTC	CASSEWGSGFGETQYF
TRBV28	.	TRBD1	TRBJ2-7	TGTGCCAGCAGCTTCACAGGGGGTCGGAACGAGCAGTACTTC	CASSFTGGRNEQYF
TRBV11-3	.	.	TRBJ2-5	TGTGCCAGCAGCTTAGGGGTAGAAAAAGAGACCCAGTACTTC	CASSLGVEKETQYF
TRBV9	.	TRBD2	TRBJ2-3	TGTGCCAGCAGCCCAGGACTAGCGGGGGCCGCAGATACGCAGTATTTT	CASSPGLAGAADTQYF
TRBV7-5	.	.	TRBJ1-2	TGTGCCAGCAGCCTGGAGGGACAGATGGGCTATGGCTACACCTTC	CASSLEGQMGYGYTF
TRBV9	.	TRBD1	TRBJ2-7	TGTGCCAGCAGCGACCCCGGGACAGGGGCCAACGAGCAGTACTTC	CASSDPGTGANEQYF
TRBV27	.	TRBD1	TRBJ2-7	TGTGCCAGCAGGCTATCCGGGACAGGGAAAAGGTACGAGCAGTACTTC	CASRLSGTGKRYEQYF
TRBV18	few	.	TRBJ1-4	TGTGCCAGCTCATTTGGGACCTCAACTAATGAAAAACTGTTTTTT	CASSFGTSTNEKLFF
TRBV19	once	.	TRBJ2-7	TGTGCCAGTAGTATAGCCGGGACCGCAGCCTCCTACGAGCAGTACTTC	CASSIAGTAASYEQYF
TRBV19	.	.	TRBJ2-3	TGTGCCAGTAGCAACGGAGGCACAGATACGCAGTATTTT	CASSNGGTDTQYF
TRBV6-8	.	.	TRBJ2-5	TGTGCCAGCAGTTCCCCAGGCCTCCTAGAGACCCAGTACTTC	CASSSPGLLETQYF
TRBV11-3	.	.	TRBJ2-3	TGTGCCAGCAGCTTGGGACGAAGCACAGATACGCAGTATTTT	CASSLGRSTDTQYF
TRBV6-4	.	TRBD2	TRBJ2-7	TGTGCCAGCAGGGGAGCGGGAGGTTACGAGCAGTACTTC	CASRGAGGYEQYF
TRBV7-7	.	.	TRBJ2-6	TGTGCCAGCAGCATACGCTCTGGGGCCAACGTCCTGACTTTC	CASSIRSGANVLTF
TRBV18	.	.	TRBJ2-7	TGTGCCAGCTCCCCCGGAGGAGAGAGGCAGTACTTC	CASSPGGERQYF
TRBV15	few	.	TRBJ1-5	TGTGCCACCAGCAGAGATCCCCAGGGAAATCAGCCCCAGCATTTT	CATSRDPQGNQPQHF
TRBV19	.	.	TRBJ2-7	TGTGCCAGTAGTATAGATGGGGCGGGGTCCTCCTACGAGCAGTACTTC	CASSIDGAGSSYEQYF
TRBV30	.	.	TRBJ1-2	TGTGCCTGGAGTGACCGGGAGGGCTACACCTTC	CAWSDREGYTF
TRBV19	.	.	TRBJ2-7	TGTGCCAGTAGTAACGGAATTCCCTCTTACGAGCAGTACTTC	CASSNGIPSYEQYF
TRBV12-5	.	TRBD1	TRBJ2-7	TGTGCCAGCACCGCCGGGACAGGGGGTTACGAGCAGTACTTC	CASTAGTGGYEQYF
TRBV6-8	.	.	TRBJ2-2	TGTGCCAGCAGGATGAGGGGGGCCACCGGGGAGCTGTTTTTT	CASRMRGATGELFF
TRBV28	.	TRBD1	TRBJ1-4	TGTGCCAGCAGCCCCGGGACAGAGAATGAAAAACTGTTTTTT	CASSPGTENEKLFF
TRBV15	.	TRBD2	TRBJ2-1	TGTGCCACCAGCAGAGGGACTAGCGGGTCTCATGAGCAGTTCTTC	CATSRGTSGSHEQFF